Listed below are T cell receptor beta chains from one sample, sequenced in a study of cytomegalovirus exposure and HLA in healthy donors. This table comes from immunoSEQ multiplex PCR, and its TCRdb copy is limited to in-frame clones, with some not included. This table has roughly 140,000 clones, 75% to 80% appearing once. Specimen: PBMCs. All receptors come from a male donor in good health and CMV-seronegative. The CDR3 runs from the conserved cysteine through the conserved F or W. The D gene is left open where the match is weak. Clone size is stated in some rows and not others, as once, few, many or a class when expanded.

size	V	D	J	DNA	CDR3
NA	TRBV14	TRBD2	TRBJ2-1	TGTGCCAGCAGCCCCTTCCTAGCGGGAGGTTGGGATGAGCAGTTCTTC	CASSPFLAGGWDEQFF
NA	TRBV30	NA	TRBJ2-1	TGTGCCTGGAGTAGCGGAACCTACAATGAGCAGTTCTTC	CAWSSGTYNEQFF
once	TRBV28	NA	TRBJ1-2	TGTGCCAGCGGGCAGGGTGACTATGGCTACACCTTC	CASGQGDYGYTF
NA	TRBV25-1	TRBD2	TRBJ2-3	TGTGCCAGCAGTCCGAGCGGGAGCCTCACAGATACGCAGTATTTT	CASSPSGSLTDTQYF
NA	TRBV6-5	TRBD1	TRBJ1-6	TGTGCCAGCAGCCGTCCCCGGGACAGGGTTTCACCCCTCCACTTT	CASSRPRDRVSPLHF
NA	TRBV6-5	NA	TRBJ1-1	TGTGCCAGCAGTATTACACGGGACACTGAAGCTTTCTTT	CASSITRDTEAFF
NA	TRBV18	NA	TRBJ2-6	TGTGCCAGCTCAAGTCTCGGGGGTTTGCCTGGGGCCAACGTCCTGACTTTC	CASSSLGGLPGANVLTF
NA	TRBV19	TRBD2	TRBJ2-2	TGTGCCAGCATTAGCGGGAGGGCCCCCGGGGAGCTGTTTTTT	CASISGRAPGELFF
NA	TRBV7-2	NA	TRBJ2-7	TGTGCCAGCAGCCCGGTGAGGGCGGGCGAGCAGTACTTC	CASSPVRAGEQYF
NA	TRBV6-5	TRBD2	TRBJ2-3	TGTGCCAGCAGTTACCCTAGCGGGGGGGCCGGAGATACGCAGTATTTT	CASSYPSGGAGDTQYF
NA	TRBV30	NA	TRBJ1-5	TGTGCCTGGAGTGTCAACTCGGGTCAGCCCCAGCATTTT	CAWSVNSGQPQHF
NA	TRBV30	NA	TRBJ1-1	TGTGCCTGGAGTGTAGGACCCAAGGGCGGGCCTGAAGCTTTCTTT	CAWSVGPKGGPEAFF
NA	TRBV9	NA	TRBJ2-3	TGTGCCAGCAGCCCCCACGGGGTATCATTAAGCACAGATACGCAGTATTTT	CASSPHGVSLSTDTQYF
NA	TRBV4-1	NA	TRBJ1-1	TGCGCCAGCGCCCCAGGTGGGGGCCGGCGAGGCACTGAAGCTTTCTTT	CASAPGGGRRGTEAFF
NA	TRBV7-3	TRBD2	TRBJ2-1	TGTGCCAGCAGCTCTGGGACTAGCGGGACCGATGAGCAGTTCTTC	CASSSGTSGTDEQFF
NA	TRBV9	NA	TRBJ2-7	TGTGCCAGCAGCGTAGGACTCTCCTACGAGCAGTACTTC	CASSVGLSYEQYF
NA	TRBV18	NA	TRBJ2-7	TGTGCCAGCTCACCATTCGGGCAGGGCTCCTACGAGCAGTACTTC	CASSPFGQGSYEQYF
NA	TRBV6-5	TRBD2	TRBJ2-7	TGTGCCAGCAGCTCCCGGCTAGCGGTAAGGTACGAGCAGTACTTC	CASSSRLAVRYEQYF
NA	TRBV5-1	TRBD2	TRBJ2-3	TGCGCCAGCAGCTTGTCGGGACTAGCGGGAGGGGCAGATACGCAGTATTTT	CASSLSGLAGGADTQYF
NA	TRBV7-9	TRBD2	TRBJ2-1	TGTGCCAGCAGCTTAGGGTGGGTAGCGGGAGGGTACAATGAGCAGTTCTTC	CASSLGWVAGGYNEQFF
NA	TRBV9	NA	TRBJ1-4	TGTGCCAGCAGCGTAGGGCTAACTAATGAAAAACTGTTTTTT	CASSVGLTNEKLFF
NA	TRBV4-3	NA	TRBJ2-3	TGCGCCAGCAGCAAGGGGGGGGTTTCCACAGATACGCAGTATTTT	CASSKGGVSTDTQYF
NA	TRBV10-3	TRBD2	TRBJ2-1	TGTGCCATCACCGGGGGGGGCAATGAGCAGTTCTTC	CAITGGGNEQFF
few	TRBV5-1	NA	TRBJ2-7	TGCGCCAGCAGCTTGGATTCCAGGGGCCTAGAGCAGTACTTC	CASSLDSRGLEQYF
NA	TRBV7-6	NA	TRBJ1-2	TGTGCCAGCAAACCATCGGCTAACTATGGCTACACCTTC	CASKPSANYGYTF
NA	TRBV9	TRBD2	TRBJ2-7	TGTGCCAGCAGCGCCGCGGGGGGGGCGGCCTACGAGCAGTACTTC	CASSAAGGAAYEQYF
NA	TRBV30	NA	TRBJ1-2	TGTGCCTGGAGTGTCCTTAGAGGGCCAGGTACCTTC	CAWSVLRGPGTF
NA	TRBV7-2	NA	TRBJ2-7	TGTGCCAGCAACCCAAGAGCGGGCTACTCCTACGAGCAGTACTTC	CASNPRAGYSYEQYF
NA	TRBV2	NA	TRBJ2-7	TGTGCCAGCAGTGATGGAGTATACGAGCAGTACTTC	CASSDGVYEQYF
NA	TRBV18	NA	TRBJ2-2	TGTGCCAGCTCACAACCTATCGGGGAGCTGTTTTTT	CASSQPIGELFF
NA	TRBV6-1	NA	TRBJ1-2	TGTGCCAGCAGTTTTGCCAGGGGAAACTATGGCTACACCTTC	CASSFARGNYGYTF
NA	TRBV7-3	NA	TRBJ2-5	TGTGCCAGCAGCTTAGGGGCGGCTGGGTGGGAGACCCAGTACTTC	CASSLGAAGWETQYF
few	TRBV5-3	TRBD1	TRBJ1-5	TGTGCCAGAACTGTTGACAGGGCCGATCAGCCCCAGCATTTT	CARTVDRADQPQHF
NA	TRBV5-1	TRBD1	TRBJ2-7	TGCGCCAGCAGCTTGGGACAGGGGGTCTACGAGCAGTACTTC	CASSLGQGVYEQYF
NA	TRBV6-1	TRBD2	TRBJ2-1	TGTGCCAGCAGTGAAAGAAGGGTTAGCGGGGGGTCCTACAATGAGCAGTTCTTC	CASSERRVSGGSYNEQFF
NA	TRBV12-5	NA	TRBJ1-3	TGTGCTAGCGGCTCTTCAGGAGGGACTGGAAACACCATATATTTT	CASGSSGGTGNTIYF
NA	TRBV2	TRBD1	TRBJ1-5	TGTGCCAGCAGTTCCGGGACAGGGCGTCAGCCCCAGCATTTT	CASSSGTGRQPQHF
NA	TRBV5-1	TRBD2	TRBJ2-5	TGCGCCAGCAGCTCGGGACTAGCGGGGGGAAACCAAGAGACCCAGTACTTC	CASSSGLAGGNQETQYF
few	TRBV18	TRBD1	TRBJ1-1	TGTGCCAGCTCACTACTCCGGGACAGCACAGCGGTGAGCACTGAAGCTTTCTTT	CASSLLRDSTAVSTEAFF
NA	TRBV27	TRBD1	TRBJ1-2	TGTGCCAGCAGTTTCCGGGACAGTGGCTATGGCTACACCTTC	CASSFRDSGYGYTF
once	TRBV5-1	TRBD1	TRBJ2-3	TGCGCCAGCAGCTTGAAACAGGGGGCTACAGATACGCAGTATTTT	CASSLKQGATDTQYF
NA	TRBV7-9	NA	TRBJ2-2	TGTGCCAGCAGCTTTCTTAGTGACACCGGGGAGCTGTTTTTT	CASSFLSDTGELFF
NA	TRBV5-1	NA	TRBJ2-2	TGCGCCAGCAGCTATGGACTGGCGAACACCGGGGAGCTGTTTTTT	CASSYGLANTGELFF
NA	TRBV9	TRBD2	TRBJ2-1	TGTGCCAGCAGCGAGACTAGCGGGGGTCAGTCCTACAATGAGCAGTTCTTC	CASSETSGGQSYNEQFF
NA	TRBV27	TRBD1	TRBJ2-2	TGTGCCAGCAGAGGGACAGGGCGCACCGGGGAGCTGTTTTTT	CASRGTGRTGELFF
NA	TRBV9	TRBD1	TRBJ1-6	TGTGCCAGCAGCGGAGGGACAGGGGGATTCGGGTCACCCCTCCACTTT	CASSGGTGGFGSPLHF
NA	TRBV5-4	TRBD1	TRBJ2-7	TGTGCCAGCAGCCGGGGACAGGATGCCTACGAGCAGTACTTC	CASSRGQDAYEQYF
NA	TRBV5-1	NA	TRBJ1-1	TGCGCCAGCAGCTTGGGTGTCTCTAACACTGAAGCTTTCTTT	CASSLGVSNTEAFF
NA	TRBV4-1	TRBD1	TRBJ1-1	TGCGCCAGCAGCCAAGAGTTAACAGGGGGCCCGGACACTGAAGCTTTCTTT	CASSQELTGGPDTEAFF
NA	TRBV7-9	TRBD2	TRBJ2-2	TGTGCCAGCAGCCGGCCGGGCGGCGGGGGCGGGGAGCTGTTTTTT	CASSRPGGGGGELFF